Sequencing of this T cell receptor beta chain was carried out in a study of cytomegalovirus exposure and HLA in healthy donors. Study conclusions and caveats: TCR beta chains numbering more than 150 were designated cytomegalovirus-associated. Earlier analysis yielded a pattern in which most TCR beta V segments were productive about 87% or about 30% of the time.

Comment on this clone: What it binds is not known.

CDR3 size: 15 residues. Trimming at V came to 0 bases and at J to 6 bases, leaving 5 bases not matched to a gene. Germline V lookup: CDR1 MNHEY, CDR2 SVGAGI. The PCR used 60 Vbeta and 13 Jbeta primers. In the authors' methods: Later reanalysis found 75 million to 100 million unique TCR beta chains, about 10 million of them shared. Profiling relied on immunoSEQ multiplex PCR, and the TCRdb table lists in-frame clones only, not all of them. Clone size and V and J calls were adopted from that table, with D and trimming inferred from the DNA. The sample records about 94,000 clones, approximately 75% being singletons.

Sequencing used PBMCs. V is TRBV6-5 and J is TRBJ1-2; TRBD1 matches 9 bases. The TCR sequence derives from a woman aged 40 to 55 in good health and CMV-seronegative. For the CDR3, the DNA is TGTGCCAGCAGTTACTCGTGGGACAGGGCTGATGGCTACACCTTC. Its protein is CASSYSWDRADGYTF.